The 19 T cell receptor beta chains listed next were all sequenced from one sample in a study of OX40 agonist ivuxolimab in advanced cancers. TCRdb keeps only in-frame clones here, not all; method: immunoSEQ multiplex PCR. The table shows tens of thousands of clones, with approximately 86% occurring only once. The starting material was CD4+ or CD8+ T cells sorted from blood, obtained in a trial of the OX40 agonist ivuxolimab. The origin of the receptors is an adult with an advanced solid tumor such as melanoma, head and neck, liver or kidney cancer.

The rearrangement joins TRBV18 to TRBJ2-1; 8 bases are a match to TRBD2. V gave up 2 bases and J gave up 6 bases; unmatched junction bases: 3. The CDR3 sequence is 14 residues long. Germline V gives CDR1 KGHSH, CDR2 LQKENI. The CDR3 DNA reads as TGTGCCAGCTCACCAGGGCTAGCGGGCAATGAGCAGTTCTTC. It is translated as CASSPGLAGNEQFF.

This chain links TRBV27 with TRBJ2-1; tentatively, D is TRBD1 or TRBD2 (5 bases each). Looked up from germline, CDR1 is MNHEY and CDR2 is SMNVEV (reference sequence). V was pared by 2 bases and J by 2 bases, with 16 bases between. CDR3 length equals 17 residues. DNA for the CDR3: TGTGCCAGCAGTTTACGGAGTTGGGGGATGGCCTACAATGAGCAGTTCTTC. This encodes CASSLRSWGMAYNEQFF.

The J gene is TRBJ2-2, the V gene TRBV5-1; 9 bases map to TRBD1. The germline V gene has CDR1 SGHRS and CDR2 YFSETQ. V lost 4 bases, J lost 6 bases, and 10 bases stayed unmatched. The CDR3 covers 16 residues. The CDR3 loop is CASSPQDRGMSGELFF. The CDR3 nucleotides read TGCGCCAGCAGCCCGCAGGACAGGGGCATGTCCGGGGAGCTGTTTTTT.

V gene TRBV19 combines with J gene TRBJ2-1; 11 nucleotides align to TRBD2. J lost 6 bases, V lost 0 bases, and 10 bases had no gene match. CDR3 length: 18 amino acids. CDR1 is LNHDA and CDR2 is SQIVND in the germline V gene (reference sequence). CDR3 in amino acids: CASSIDGVAGGPINEQFF. Here the CDR3 DNA reads TGTGCCAGTAGTATAGATGGTGTAGCGGGGGGGCCCATCAATGAGCAGTTCTTC.

This chain joins TRBV7-2 and TRBJ2-4, with D unresolved. Germline loops: CDR1 SGHTA, CDR2 FQGNSA. This CDR3 has 12 residues. V was trimmed by 3 bases and J by 8 bases, leaving 8 bases between them. CDR3 region: CASSFYGDIQYF. The CDR3 nucleotides are TGTGCCAGCAGCTTTTATGGGGACATTCAGTACTTC. The full variable domain, completed using reference TRBV7-2 and TRBJ2-4, is GAGVSQSPSNKVTEKGKDVELRCDPISGHTALYWYRQSLGQGLEFLIYFQGNSAPDKSGLPSDRFSAERTGGSVSTLTIQRTQQEDSAVYLCASSFYGDIQYFGAGTRLSVL.

This clone has only one observation. J is TRBJ2-3 and V is TRBV7-2, with 12 bases that match TRBD2. V lost 5 bases, J lost 1 base, and 1 base stayed unmatched. The CDR3 extends over 15 amino acids. Germline V gene sequence: CDR1 SGHTA, CDR2 FQGNSA. CDR3 nucleotide sequence: TGTGCCAGCAGCCCTAGCGGGGGGGGCACAGATACGCAGTATTTT. Translation: CASSPSGGGTDTQYF. Looking up the rest from reference TRBV7-2 and TRBJ2-3 gives the full variable domain: GAGVSQSPSNKVTEKGKDVELRCDPISGHTALYWYRQSLGQGLEFLIYFQGNSAPDKSGLPSDRFSAERTGGSVSTLTIQRTQQEDSAVYLCASSPSGGGTDTQYFGPGTRLTVL.

Of note for this clone: This specimen includes other DNA sequences encoding the same CDR3. The rearrangement uses TRBV5-1 and TRBJ1-5; TRBD1 might be the D (6 bases). Trimming removed 4 bases at V and 0 bases at J, with 11 bases between. The CDR3 extends over 15 amino acids. Looked up from germline, CDR1 is SGHRS and CDR2 is YFSETQ. As DNA, the CDR3 is TGCGCCAGCAGCGAACAGGGTAATAGCAATCAGCCCCAGCATTTT. Protein: CASSEQGNSNQPQHF.

The chain joins TRBV28 to TRBJ1-1, with 7 positions matching TRBD1. Losses at the gene ends were 5 bases for V and 4 bases for J; bases not matched to a gene: 4. The CDR3 is made up of 13 amino acids. Looked up from germline, CDR1 is MDHEN and CDR2 is SYDVKM. For the CDR3, the DNA is TGTGCCAGCAGTCAACAGGGGTCCACTGAAGCTTTCTTT. As protein: CASSQQGSTEAFF.

V and J are TRBV19 and TRBJ1-1; D gene ambiguous. Trimming pared 6 bases from V and 2 bases from J, leaving 10 bases between. In germline, CDR1 is LNHDA, CDR2 SQIVND (reference sequence). The CDR3 contains 13 residues. The CDR3 DNA reads TGTGCCAGTAGCGGCCAACCAAACACTGAAGCTTTCTTT. Protein sequence: CASSGQPNTEAFF.

The chain has TRBV5-6 and TRBJ1-4; 7 nucleotides match TRBD1. The CDR3 is made up of 15 amino acids. Losses at the gene ends were 4 bases for V and 4 bases for J; bases not matched to a gene: 7. Germline CDR1 SGHDT, CDR2 YYEEEE. In nucleotides, the CDR3 is TGTGCCAGCAGCCGGGAGACAGGGTTTAATGAAAAACTGTTTTTT. The encoded protein is CASSRETGFNEKLFF.

The rearrangement joins TRBV4-3 to TRBJ1-1, with unresolved D. This CDR3 is built from 15 residues. CDR1 is LGHNA and CDR2 is YSLEER in the germline V gene. V lost 2 bases, J lost 0 bases, and 10 bases lay in between. CDR3 residues: CASSQTAVLNTEAFF. DNA for the CDR3: TGCGCCAGCAGCCAAACGGCGGTGTTGAACACTGAAGCTTTCTTT.

This chain connects TRBV7-2 to TRBJ1-1, with 7 positions matching TRBD1. V lost 1 base to trimming and J lost 9 bases; unmatched junction nucleotides: 11. There are 15 residues in the CDR3. CDR1 is SGHTA and CDR2 is FQGNSA in the germline V gene. CDR3 protein: CASSLDGKKGGKAFF. DNA for the CDR3: TGTGCCAGCAGCTTAGATGGGAAGAAAGGGGGCAAAGCTTTCTTT.

The chain links TRBV4-1 to TRBJ2-7; D perhaps matches TRBD1 (5 bases). Germline CDR1 reads MGHRA; CDR2 reads YSYEKL. The CDR3 sequence is 18 residues long. V was shortened by 0 bases and J by 0 bases, with 18 bases between the two germline ends. The CDR3 sequence is CASSQELMGLSSSYEQYF. As DNA, the CDR3 is TGCGCCAGCAGCCAAGAACTGATGGGGCTTTCCAGCTCCTACGAGCAGTACTTC.

The gene calls are TRBV7-8 and TRBJ1-1, with no clear D. The V end lost 2 bases, the J end lost 5 bases, and 15 bases lay between the germline ends. CDR1 and CDR2 from the germline V gene are SGHVS and FQNEAQ. The CDR3 has 15 residues. The CDR3 DNA reads as TGTGCCAGCAGCTTAATGGGTTCCGGCATAACTGAAGCTTTCTTT. The encoded protein is CASSLMGSGITEAFF.

The V call is TRBV7-8, the J call TRBJ2-5; no clear D gene. The CDR3 sequence is 14 residues long. The germline V and J ends were trimmed by 5 bases and 1 base, with 11 bases remaining between them. Germline lookup yields CDR1 SGHVS and CDR2 FQNEAQ. In DNA, the CDR3 is TGTGCCAGCAGCCCAGAGAGGACCCAAGAGACCCAGTACTTC. The encoded protein is CASSPERTQETQYF.

The CDR3 region has the DNA TGTGCCTCACAGGGAAGGGGCACAGATACGCAGTATTTT. Its protein product is CASQGRGTDTQYF. The chain links TRBV30 to TRBJ2-3, with D possibly matching TRBD1 (6 bases). CDR3 size: 13 residues. V dropped 7 bases and J dropped 1 base, with 12 bases sitting between them. Germline V gives CDR1 GTSNPN, CDR2 SVGIG (reference sequence).

This clone was recorded only once. This chain uses TRBV27 with TRBJ2-3; D is possibly TRBD1 or TRBD2 (5 bases each). V was shortened by 6 bases and J by 5 bases, with 18 bases between the two germline ends. Germline V CDR1 and CDR2: MNHEY, SMNVEV (reference sequence). The CDR3 covers 15 residues. CDR3 residues: CASSLQVGEIDTQYF. Here the CDR3 DNA reads TGTGCCAGCAGCCTCCAGGTGGGGGAAATAGATACGCAGTATTTT.

This chain uses TRBV5-4 with TRBJ2-3, with D tentatively TRBD2 (5 bases). This CDR3 has 15 amino acids. Looked up from germline, CDR1 is SGHNT and CDR2 is YYREEE (reference sequence). The V end lost 2 bases, the J end lost 3 bases, and 13 bases lay between the germline ends. CDR3 region: CASSLNGVNTDTQYF. In DNA form, the CDR3 reads TGTGCCAGCAGCTTAAACGGGGTGAATACAGATACGCAGTATTTT. Full variable domain (missing parts from reference TRBV5-4 and TRBJ2-3): ETGVTQSPTHLIKTRGQQVTLRCSSQSGHNTVSWYQQALGQGPQFIFQYYREEENGRGNFPPRFSGLQFPNYSSELNVNALELDDSALYLCASSLNGVNTDTQYFGPGTRLTVL.

The J gene is TRBJ1-4, the V gene TRBV9, with a tentative D call TRBD1 (6 bases). This CDR3 spans 15 amino acids. Germline V gene data show CDR1 as SGDLS and CDR2 as YYNGEE. With 5 bases removed from V and 5 bases from J, the gap between germline ends came to 16 bases. CDR3 nucleotide sequence: TGTGCCAGCAGTGATGGGGGCGTTGCCAATGAAAAACTGTTTTTT. It specifies CASSDGGVANEKLFF. The full variable domain, with the rest looked up from reference TRBV9 and TRBJ1-4, is DSGVTQTPKHLITATGQRVTLRCSPRSGDLSVYWYQQSLDQGLQFLIQYYNGEERAKGNILERFSAQQFPDLHSELNLSSLELGDSALYFCASSDGGVANEKLFFGSGTQLSVL.